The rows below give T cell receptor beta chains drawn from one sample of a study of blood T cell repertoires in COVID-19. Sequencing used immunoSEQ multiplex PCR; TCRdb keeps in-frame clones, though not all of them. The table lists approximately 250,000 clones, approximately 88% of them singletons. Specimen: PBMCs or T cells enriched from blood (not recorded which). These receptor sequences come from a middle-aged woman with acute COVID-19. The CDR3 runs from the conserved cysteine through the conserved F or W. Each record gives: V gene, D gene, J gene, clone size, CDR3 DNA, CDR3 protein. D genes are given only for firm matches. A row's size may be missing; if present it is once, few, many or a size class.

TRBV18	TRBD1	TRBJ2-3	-	TGTGCCAGCTCAGGACAGGGGCCATCTAGCACAGATACGCAGTATTTT	CASSGQGPSSTDTQYF
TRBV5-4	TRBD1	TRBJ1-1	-	TGTGCCAGCAGCTTGATGGGACAGGGGGGTACTGAAGCTTTCTTT	CASSLMGQGGTEAFF
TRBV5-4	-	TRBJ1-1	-	TGTGCCAGCAGCCCGGCGGGGGGGCGGGTGAACACTGAAGCTTTCTTT	CASSPAGGRVNTEAFF
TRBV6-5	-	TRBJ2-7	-	TGTGCCAGCAGTTACCTAGAATCCCCCTACGAGCAGTACTTC	CASSYLESPYEQYF
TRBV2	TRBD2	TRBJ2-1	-	TGTGCCAGCAGTGACCTCGGGACTAGCTGGGGGAATGAGCAGTTCTTC	CASSDLGTSWGNEQFF
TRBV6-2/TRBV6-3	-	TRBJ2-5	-	TGTGCCAGCAGCCAGGGGGAGACCCAGTACTTC	CASSQGETQYF
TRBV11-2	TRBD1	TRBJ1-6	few	TGTGCCAGCAGCTTCAACAGGGGGCTTGACAATTCACCCCTCCACTTT	CASSFNRGLDNSPLHF
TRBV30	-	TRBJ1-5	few	TGTGCCTGGAGGACAGCAGGGGCCGCAGGGGTGAGTCAGCCCCAGCATTTT	CAWRTAGAAGVSQPQHF
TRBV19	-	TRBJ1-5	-	TGTGCCAGTAGTACGTCCGGGAATCAGCCCCAGCATTTT	CASSTSGNQPQHF
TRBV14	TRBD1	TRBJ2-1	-	TGTGCCAGCAGCCGCAAAAGGACAGGGGGGAATGAGCAGTTCTTC	CASSRKRTGGNEQFF
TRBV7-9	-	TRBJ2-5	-	TGTGCCAGCAGCCCCCGGGGTGGCCTGGGGTACTTC	CASSPRGGLGYF
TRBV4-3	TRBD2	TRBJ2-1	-	TGCGCCAGCAGCCACGGGACTAGCGGGGCCTACAATGAGCAGTTCTTC	CASSHGTSGAYNEQFF
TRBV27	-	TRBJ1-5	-	TGTGCCAGCAGTAGCAGGGGTAGCCAGCCCCAGCATTTT	CASSSRGSQPQHF
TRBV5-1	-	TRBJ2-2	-	TGCGCCAGCAGCCCTTTTTTAGAAGGGGAGCTGTTTTTT	CASSPFLEGELFF
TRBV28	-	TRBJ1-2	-	TGTGCCAGCAGTTTATATGCCAGTAACTATGGCTACACCTTC	CASSLYASNYGYTF